What follows are 3 T cell receptor beta chains derived from one specimen sequenced in a study of blood T cell repertoires in COVID-19. Profiled with immunoSEQ multiplex PCR; TCRdb holds only in-frame clones, not every one. The sample includes about 180,000 clones, roughly 88% of them seen just once. The sample was PBMCs or T cells enriched from blood (not recorded which). The source is a woman in her late teens or twenties who had recovered from COVID-19.

This clone was counted between two and nine times. At one end, the junction sequence differs from germline, possibly due to a read error. This chain uses TRBV7-2 with TRBJ1-1, with a possible D match to TRBD1 (5 bases). In germline, CDR1 is SGHTA, CDR2 FQGNSA. The CDR3 runs to 14 residues. Here the CDR3 reads CASSLNGGNAEAFF. As DNA, the CDR3 is TGTGCCAGCAGCCTCAATGGGGGGAACGCTGAAGCTTTCTTT.

The genes are TRBV27 and TRBJ1-1; the match to TRBD1 covers 7 bases. The CDR3 runs to 15 residues. CDR1 is MNHEY and CDR2 is SMNVEV in the germline V gene (reference sequence). J was trimmed by 3 bases and V by 4 bases; bases with no gene match: 8. The CDR3 spells CASSSPGQAYTEAFF. The CDR3 nucleotides are TGTGCCAGCAGTTCCCCCGGACAGGCCTACACTGAAGCTTTCTTT.

There are a few counts of this clone. V gene TRBV14 combines with J gene TRBJ2-2; weak D call: TRBD2 (5 bases). The V end was cut by 4 bases, the J end by 8 bases, with 17 bases between. Germline CDR1 is SGHDN and CDR2 is FVKESK. This CDR3 contains 15 residues. The CDR3 DNA follows: TGTGCCAGCAGCCCGAGGGTGACGGTCTGGGGGGAGCTGTTTTTT. Its protein is CASSPRVTVWGELFF.